The clone carrying this TCR beta chain was detected a few times. The record originates from a study of blood T cell repertoires in COVID-19. This CDR3 is 13 amino acids long. Looked up from germline, CDR1 is SGDLS and CDR2 is YYNGEE. Unmatched junction bases numbered 5, after V lost 8 bases and J lost 3 bases. The assay was immunoSEQ multiplex PCR, and TCRdb's table has in-frame clones only and misses some. The repertoire holds a few hundred thousand clones, with roughly 90% as singletons. The sequenced material came from peripheral blood. The source is a young man who had recovered from COVID-19. The J gene is TRBJ2-1, the V gene TRBV9, with 7 bases lining up with TRBD1. CDR3 in amino acids: CASTGVGYNEQFF. The CDR3 region has the DNA TGTGCCAGTACAGGGGTCGGCTACAATGAGCAGTTCTTC. Supplemented by reference TRBV9 and TRBJ2-1, the full variable domain reads DSGVTQTPKHLITATGQRVTLRCSPRSGDLSVYWYQQSLDQGLQFLIQYYNGEERAKGNILERFSAQQFPDLHSELNLSSLELGDSALYFCASTGVGYNEQFFGPGTRLTVL.